The TCR beta chain described here comes from a study of CXCR3-negative and CXCR3-positive naive CD8 T cells. General study findings and limits: In naive cells, CXCR3-negative and CXCR3-positive subsets had similar TRBV-TRBJ usage; memory cells differed. Whereas both naive subsets had comparably high diversity, memory CD8+ cells had much lower diversity. A higher hydrophobicity marked the TRB CDR3s of CXCR3-positive naive cells versus CXCR3-negative naive cells. Naive subsets showed comparable surface CD5, and TCR interaction strength was also inferred from TRB CDR3 physicochemistry.

Investigators sorted each CD8+ T cell subset in triplicate, taking some 300,000 cells each time. Comment on this clonotype: Its antigen is still unknown.

UMI-labeled TRB cDNA libraries were prepared by 5' RACE. TCRdb re-called the 5' RACE reads and shows each CDR3 protein once, DNA omitted. In total, the table holds roughly 59,000 distinct CDR3 sequences. The CDR3 spans 17 residues. The germline V gene has CDR1 SGHTA and CDR2 FQGNSA. The TCR comes from a human donor in good health. Some clones in this sample may be carry-over from other donors' samples. The sequencing input was naive CXCR3+ CD8+ T cells from blood. The subset was: CD45RO-CCR7+CD27+CD95- naive CD8+ T cells expressing CXCR3 (TNR3+). The rearrangement links TRBV7-2 to TRBJ2-7; absent DNA, TCRdb's TRBD1 call cannot be checked. The CDR3 protein is CASSSFPGQGIIYEQYF. Full variable domain (missing parts from reference TRBV7-2 and TRBJ2-7): GAGVSQSPSNKVTEKGKDVELRCDPISGHTALYWYRQSLGQGLEFLIYFQGNSAPDKSGLPSDRFSAERTGGSVSTLTIQRTQQEDSAVYLCASSSFPGQGIIYEQYFGPGTRLTVT.